This T cell receptor (beta chain) was observed in a study of blood T cell repertoires in COVID-19. Study-wide background: Researchers got acute and convalescent COVID-19 samples from the United States, Italy and Spain.

CDR3 length: 15 residues. The trim removed 5 bases at V and 6 bases at J, leaving 10 bases unmatched. Germline CDR1 and CDR2: MNHEY and SVGAGI. This clone has a handful of counts. Assignments of participants to cohorts depended upon their own reported clinical history. Profiled with immunoSEQ multiplex PCR; TCRdb holds only in-frame clones, not every one. The sample consists of under 200,000 clones, roughly 82% of them appearing once. Sequencing was done on a sample of PBMCs or T cells enriched from blood (not recorded which). This chain uses TRBV6-5 with TRBJ2-7; 10 nucleotides agree with TRBD1. The receptor was derived from a woman in her sixties or seventies with acute COVID-19. This CDR3 is CASSPTWDRGGEQYF. The CDR3 nucleotides are TGTGCCAGCAGTCCTACCTGGGACAGGGGCGGCGAGCAGTACTTC.